These 4 T cell receptor beta chains share one sample of origin, sequenced in a study of radiation and T cells in renal cell carcinoma. Time point meaning: baseline pretreatment blood. Documented treatment: 15 Gy SBRT to primary tumor, nephrectomy 4 weeks later. The assay was immunoSEQ multiplex PCR, and TCRdb's table has in-frame clones only and misses some. The table lists about 61,000 clones, 60% to 85% of them singletons. Specimen: blood, collected from a patient whose treatment included radiotherapy and nephrectomy. The source is a man in his fifties or sixties with renal cell carcinoma.

J is TRBJ1-2 and V is TRBV19; D is uncertain. CDR3 size: 13 residues. Germline V CDR1 and CDR2: LNHDA, SQIVND (reference sequence). The ends were cut back, 3 bases at V and 0 bases at J, with 5 bases in the middle. CDR3 residues: CASSMDPNYGYTF. The CDR3 DNA sequence: TGTGCCAGTAGTATGGACCCTAACTATGGCTACACCTTC.

This clone was observed once. The chain has TRBV5-1 and TRBJ2-2; D gene ambiguous. CDR1 and CDR2 from the germline V gene are SGHRS and YFSETQ. V shed 6 bases and J shed 0 bases, with 15 bases lying between them. This CDR3 spans 16 amino acids. The DNA for the CDR3 is TGCGCCAGCAAGACCAGCGTCAACGCGAACACCGGGGAGCTGTTTTTT. This codes for CASKTSVNANTGELFF.

This rearrangement joins TRBV10-3 to TRBJ1-3, with TRBD1 identical over 7 bases. J was trimmed by 0 bases and V by 11 bases; bases with no gene match: 7. This CDR3 spans 14 amino acids. Germline CDR1 reads ENHRY; CDR2 reads SYGVKD. The CDR3 region is CAGRQGSSGNTIYF. The CDR3 DNA reads as TGTGCCGGGCGACAGGGCTCCTCTGGAAACACCATATATTTT.

CDR3 nucleotide sequence: TGTGCCAGTAGTATAGGAGGGTCTGGCTACACCTTC. This encodes CASSIGGSGYTF. The gene calls are TRBV19 and TRBJ1-2; D uncertain. Germline V gene sequence: CDR1 LNHDA, CDR2 SQIVND (reference sequence). V dropped 1 base and J dropped 7 bases, with 7 bases sitting between them. The CDR3 length is 12 residues.